The 20 T cell receptor beta chains listed next were all sequenced from one sample in a study of cytotoxic CD8 clonotypes in ibrutinib-treated CLL. The repertoire was sequenced with immunoSEQ multiplex PCR; TCRdb's copy has only in-frame clones and lacks some. The table records about 310,000 clones, roughly 79% of them present only once. The sample in question was PBMCs, obtained before ibrutinib treatment. The source of these receptors is a human donor with chronic lymphocytic leukemia.

The V call is TRBV5-6, the J call TRBJ1-3; TRBD1 aligns across 8 bases. Germline V gene sequence: CDR1 SGHDT, CDR2 YYEEEE. Trimming removed 4 bases from V and 3 bases from J; junction bases left unmatched: 9. CDR3 length equals 16 residues. The CDR3 nucleotides read TGTGCCAGCAGCCATATCGGACAGGGCGGTGGAAACACCATATATTTT. It is translated as CASSHIGQGGGNTIYF.

The gene calls are TRBV28 and TRBJ2-7; D gene unclear. The V and J ends lost 3 bases and 2 bases respectively, with 8 bases between them. Germline V CDR1 and CDR2: MDHEN, SYDVKM. The CDR3 contains 13 residues. CDR3 sequence reads: CASSFSSTYEQYF. CDR3 DNA: TGTGCCAGCAGTTTTAGTAGTACCTACGAGCAGTACTTC.

This chain links TRBV5-5 with TRBJ2-1; 11 bases are shared with TRBD2. Trimming cost V 1 base and J 4 bases; bases outside gene matches: 10. The CDR3 length is 18 residues. The germline V gene encodes CDR1 SGHKS and CDR2 YYEKEE (reference sequence). The CDR3 DNA reads TGTGCCAGCAGCTTGATGTCCACTAGCGGGAGTAGGTACAATGAGCAGTTCTTC. Translating gives CASSLMSTSGSRYNEQFF.

V gene TRBV6-5 combines with J gene TRBJ2-7, with TRBD1 as a possible D gene (6 bases). The CDR3 consists of 13 residues. The germline V and J ends were trimmed by 7 bases and 4 bases, with 14 bases remaining between them. CDR1 MNHEY and CDR2 SVGAGI come from the germline V gene. Here the CDR3 DNA reads TGTGCCAGCAACAGTAGGGGGAGTTACGAGCAGTACTTC. As protein: CASNSRGSYEQYF.

In its sample, this clone was seen once. The chain couples TRBV6-5 to TRBJ2-7; TRBD2 aligns across 7 bases. CDR1 MNHEY and CDR2 SVGAGI come from the germline V gene. The length of the CDR3 is 13 residues. Germline trimming cut 6 bases from V and 6 bases from J; bases unmatched to any gene: 8. CDR3 nucleotide sequence: TGTGCCAGCAGCCCTCGGGGGGTACGCGAGCAGTACTTC. This gives the protein CASSPRGVREQYF.

This clone appeared a single time. CDR3 nucleotide sequence: TGTGCCTGGGACGCGACAGGGGGCAGTAATCTAGGCTACACCTTC. The encoded protein is CAWDATGGSNLGYTF. The rearrangement joins TRBV30 to TRBJ1-2; 10 bases fit TRBD1. Trimming at V came to 5 bases and at J to 8 bases, leaving 14 bases not matched to a gene. There are 15 residues in the CDR3. Germline-derived CDR1 and CDR2 are GTSNPN and SVGIG (reference sequence).

The CDR3 bases are TGTGCCAGCAGGTACAGGGGGCCCGGCGAGCAGTACTTC. Translating gives CASRYRGPGEQYF. This chain joins TRBV6-4 and TRBJ2-7; 9 bases match TRBD1. V was clipped by 6 bases and J by 6 bases; unmatched bases: 6. Per the germline V gene, CDR1 is MRHNA and CDR2 is SNTAGT. This CDR3 spans 13 amino acids.

This rearrangement joins TRBV18 to TRBJ1-4; D gene uncertain. Germline CDR1 and CDR2: KGHSH and LQKENI. With 4 bases removed from V and 5 bases from J, the gap between germline ends came to 14 bases. CDR3 length equals 15 residues. The CDR3 nucleotides are TGTGCCAGCTCACAAAACACGGGAAGCAATGAAAAACTGTTTTTT. Translated, it gives CASSQNTGSNEKLFF. Supplemented by reference TRBV18 and TRBJ1-4, the full variable domain reads NAGVMQNPRHLVRRRGQEARLRCSPMKGHSHVYWYRQLPEEGLKFMVYLQKENIIDESGMPKERFSAEFPKEGPSILRIQQVVRGDSAAYFCASSQNTGSNEKLFFGSGTQLSVL.

This CDR3 reads CASSLAGLKDEKLFF. In DNA form, the CDR3 reads TGTGCCAGCAGCTTAGCGGGACTCAAGGATGAAAAACTGTTTTTT. The chain employs TRBV7-6 and TRBJ1-4, with a tentative D call TRBD1 (5 bases). Per the germline V gene, CDR1 is SGHVS and CDR2 is FNYEAQ. The ends were cut back, 0 bases at V and 6 bases at J, with 11 bases in the middle. CDR3 length equals 15 residues.

This chain joins TRBV27 and TRBJ2-7; TRBD1 matches 8 bases. This CDR3 is built from 14 residues. V shed 5 bases, J shed 5 bases, and the junction held 8 bases outside the gene matches. Germline assignment: CDR1 MNHEY and CDR2 SMNVEV (reference sequence). The CDR3 region has the DNA TGTGCCAGCAGTCCCGGACAGGGACAGCACGAGCAGTACTTC. This sequence encodes CASSPGQGQHEQYF.

The chain combines TRBV28 with TRBJ1-5; TRBD1 might be the D (6 bases). V shed 3 bases and J shed 0 bases, with 12 bases lying between them. From germline, CDR1 is MDHEN and CDR2 SYDVKM. The CDR3 extends over 16 amino acids. CDR3 residues: CASSLGGTRSNQPQHF. The CDR3, as DNA: TGTGCCAGCAGTTTGGGGGGCACCCGTAGCAATCAGCCCCAGCATTTT. The full variable domain, in which reference TRBV28 and TRBJ1-5 provide the parts outside the CDR3, is DVKVTQSSRYLVKRTGEKVFLECVQDMDHENMFWYRQDPGLGLRLIYFSYDVKMKEKGDIPEGYSVSREKKERFSLILESASTNQTSMYLCASSLGGTRSNQPQHFGDGTRLSIL.

This chain links TRBV18 with TRBJ1-1, with 9 bases aligning to TRBD1. After removal of 3 bases from V and 3 bases from J, the junction contained 8 bases not matched to a gene. This CDR3 comprises 16 residues. Germline-derived CDR1 and CDR2 are KGHSH and LQKENI. CDR3 amino acids: CASSPRQGVGDTEAFF. CDR3 bases: TGTGCCAGCTCACCTAGACAGGGGGTCGGTGACACTGAAGCTTTCTTT.

V and J are TRBV11-2 and TRBJ2-7; the match to TRBD2 covers 10 bases. Germline values: CDR1 SGHAT, CDR2 FQNNGV. The CDR3 extends over 13 amino acids. CDR3 bases: TGTGCCAGCAGCCCAGGGACTAGCGAACTTAATGCGGTC. As protein: CASSPGTSELNAV.

This chain connects TRBV28 to TRBJ1-3, with D uncertain. The CDR3 sequence is 15 residues long. Germline loops: CDR1 MDHEN, CDR2 SYDVKM. Trimming stripped 3 bases from V and 0 bases from J, with 9 bases between. The CDR3 bases are TGTGCCAGCAGTTTTGGGGATCCCTCTGGAAACACCATATATTTT. Its translation: CASSFGDPSGNTIYF.

This clone has only a few counts. V gene TRBV7-6 combines with J gene TRBJ2-7; weak D call: TRBD1 (6 bases). The CDR3 extends over 13 amino acids. Trimming removed 1 base at V and 5 bases at J, with 9 bases between. Germline CDR1 SGHVS, CDR2 FNYEAQ. CDR3 in DNA: TGTGCCAGCAGCTTAGACAGGGTCAACGAGCAGTACTTC. Its translation is CASSLDRVNEQYF.

The CDR3, as DNA: TGTGCCAGCAGTGAAGCGGGACAGGGACCCCGCGGGTTCTTC. The encoded protein is CASSEAGQGPRGFF. The chain employs TRBV6-1 and TRBJ2-1; 9 bases match TRBD1. This CDR3 spans 14 amino acids. Germline-derived CDR1 and CDR2 are MNHNS and SASEGT. With 0 bases clipped from V and 15 bases from J, the junction kept 9 bases outside the gene matches.

The V and J genes are TRBV5-1 and TRBJ1-2; D may be TRBD1 (6 bases). Looked up from germline, CDR1 is SGHRS and CDR2 is YFSETQ. V lost 4 bases, J lost 4 bases, and 17 bases lay in between. The CDR3 totals 15 residues. The CDR3 sequence: CASSGETGSPYGYTF. The CDR3 coding sequence is TGCGCCAGCAGCGGTGAGACAGGCAGCCCCTATGGCTACACCTTC.

The chain has TRBV18 and TRBJ1-1; D gene ambiguous. The CDR3 runs to 13 residues. V lost 2 bases and J 0 bases, leaving 4 bases between the germline ends. Per the germline V gene, CDR1 is KGHSH and CDR2 is LQKENI. The CDR3 loop reads CASSPGLNTEAFF. CDR3 nucleotide sequence: TGTGCCAGCTCACCAGGGTTGAACACTGAAGCTTTCTTT.

The chain recombines TRBV15 with TRBJ1-5; a possible D gene is TRBD1 (5 bases). V shed 2 bases and J shed 4 bases, with 12 bases lying between them. The CDR3 loop spans 15 amino acids. Germline assignment: CDR1 LNHNV and CDR2 YYDKDF (reference sequence). For the CDR3, the DNA is TGTGCCACCAGCAGAAGCCGGGGCGAAAATCAGCCCCAGCATTTT. The encoded protein is CATSRSRGENQPQHF.

The chain uses TRBV5-4 and TRBJ1-3, with D perhaps matching TRBD1 (5 bases). With 5 bases removed from V and 3 bases from J, the gap between germline ends came to 18 bases. The CDR3 is 16 amino acids. Germline assignment: CDR1 SGHNT and CDR2 YYREEE (reference sequence). The CDR3 DNA is TGTGCCAGCAGTGTTTCCGGAGGGGCCCGTGGAAACACCATATATTTT. Translation gives CASSVSGGARGNTIYF.